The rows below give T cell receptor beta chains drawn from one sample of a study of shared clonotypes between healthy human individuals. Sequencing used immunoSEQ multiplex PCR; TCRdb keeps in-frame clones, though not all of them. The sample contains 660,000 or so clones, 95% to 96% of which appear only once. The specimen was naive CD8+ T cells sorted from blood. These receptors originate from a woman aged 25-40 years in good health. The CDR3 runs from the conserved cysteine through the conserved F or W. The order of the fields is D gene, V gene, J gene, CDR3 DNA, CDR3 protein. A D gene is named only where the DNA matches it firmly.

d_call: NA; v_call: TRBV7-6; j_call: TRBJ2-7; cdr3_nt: TGTGCCAGCAGACAAGGCGGTCCTGGAGGCGAGCAGTACTTC; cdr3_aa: CASRQGGPGGEQYF
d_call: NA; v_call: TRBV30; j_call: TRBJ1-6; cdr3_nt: TGTGCCTGGAGTGTAACGGGGGCCCTTAATTCACCCCTCCACTTT; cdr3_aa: CAWSVTGALNSPLHF
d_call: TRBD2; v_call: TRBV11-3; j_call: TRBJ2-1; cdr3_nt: TGTGCCAGCAGCCCCGGACTAGCGGGAGATGAGCAGTTCTTC; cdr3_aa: CASSPGLAGDEQFF
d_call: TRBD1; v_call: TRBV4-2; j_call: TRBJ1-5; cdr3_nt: TGTGCCAGCAGCCAGGACACTACAGGGGGCTCGGAGCCCCAGCATTTT; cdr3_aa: CASSQDTTGGSEPQHF
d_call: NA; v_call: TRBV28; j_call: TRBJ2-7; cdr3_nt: TGTGCCAGCAGCTCCTCCCTCATTTACGAGCAGTACTTC; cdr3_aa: CASSSSLIYEQYF
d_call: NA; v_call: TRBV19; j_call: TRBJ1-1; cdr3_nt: TGTGCCAGTAGTATATGGTCAGCACTACCCACTGAAGCTTTCTTT; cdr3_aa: CASSIWSALPTEAFF
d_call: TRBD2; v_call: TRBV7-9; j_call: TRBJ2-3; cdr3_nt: TGTGCCAGCAGCCCACGTGGGACTAGCGGGAGCGTTAGCACAGATACGCAGTATTTT; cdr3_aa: CASSPRGTSGSVSTDTQYF
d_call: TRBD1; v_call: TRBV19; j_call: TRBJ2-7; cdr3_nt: TGTGCCAGTAGTATAGGGGACAGCTACGAGCAGTACTTC; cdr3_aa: CASSIGDSYEQYF
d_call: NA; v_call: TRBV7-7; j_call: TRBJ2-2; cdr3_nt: TGTGCCAGCAGCTTAGGCGGAGGGAGCACCGGGGAGCTGTTTTTT; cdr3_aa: CASSLGGGSTGELFF
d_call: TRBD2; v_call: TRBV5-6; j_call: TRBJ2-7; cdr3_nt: TGTGCCAGCAGCTGGATGACTAGCGGGAACCCCAACGAGCAGTACTTC; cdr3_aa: CASSWMTSGNPNEQYF
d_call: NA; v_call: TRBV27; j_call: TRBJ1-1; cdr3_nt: TGTGCCAGCAGTTGGGCCGCGAACACTGAAGCTTTCTTT; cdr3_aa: CASSWAANTEAFF